This passage covers 16 T cell receptor beta chains from one sample sequenced in a study of blood T cell repertoires in COVID-19. Measured with immunoSEQ multiplex PCR; TCRdb has only the in-frame clones, and not every one. Of about 56,000 clones in the sample, about 91% were seen once. The source material was peripheral blood. The receptors derive from a woman between 55 and 75 years old with COVID-19, enrolled during active disease.

This clone was seen a single time. V usage is TRBV10-1 and J usage is TRBJ1-5; 10 bases map to TRBD1. V dropped 6 bases and J dropped 6; count of bases not matched to a gene: 14. This CDR3 is 17 amino acids long. Germline V gene data show CDR1 as WNHNN and CDR2 as SYGVQD (reference sequence). The CDR3 DNA reads TGCGCCAGCAGGACAGGGGGCGCATACCCCAGGAGTCAGCCCCAGCATTTT. Its translation is CASRTGGAYPRSQPQHF.

CDR3 residues: CASSPHQGGTEAFF. CDR3 DNA sequence: TGTGCCAGCAGCCCCCATCAGGGGGGCACTGAAGCTTTCTTT. The gene calls are TRBV7-2 and TRBJ1-1; 7 bases match TRBD1. The germline V gene has CDR1 SGHTA and CDR2 FQGNSA. Unmatched junction bases numbered 7, after V lost 5 bases and J lost 4 bases. This CDR3 contains 14 residues.

J is TRBJ2-1 and V is TRBV7-9; 13 positions match TRBD2. CDR3 size: 17 residues. V lost 4 bases, J lost 9 bases, and 12 bases stayed unmatched. The V gene's germline CDR1 is SEHNR and CDR2 FQNEAQ (reference sequence). In nucleotides, the CDR3 is TGTGCCAGCAGCTACTACCCCGGACTAGCGGGAGTTAGTGAGCAGTTCTTC. It yields the protein CASSYYPGLAGVSEQFF.

V usage is TRBV19 and J usage is TRBJ2-7, with a tentative D call TRBD2 (6 bases). The CDR3 consists of 17 residues. Germline CDR1 reads LNHDA; CDR2 reads SQIVND (reference sequence). V lost 7 bases and J lost 4, with 26 bases in between. In DNA, the CDR3 is TGTGCCAGTACCCTCCTGGGTGCTGGCGGCGGGGAGTACGAGCAGTACTTC. Its protein product is CASTLLGAGGGEYEQYF.

This chain links TRBV4-3 with TRBJ2-5; 9 nucleotides line up with TRBD2. Germline lookup yields CDR1 LGHNA and CDR2 YSLEER. V gave up 0 bases and J gave up 5 bases; unmatched junction bases: 10. The CDR3 consists of 17 residues. The CDR3 DNA follows: TGCGCCAGCAGCCAAGATAGGCCTAGCGGGGTCGGGGAGACCCAGTACTTC. Its translation: CASSQDRPSGVGETQYF.

This CDR3 reads CSAENGNTIYF. The CDR3 DNA sequence: TGCAGTGCTGAGAATGGAAACACCATATATTTT. The V call is TRBV20-1, the J call TRBJ1-3; D is undetermined. V lost 5 bases, J lost 3 bases, and 5 bases lay in between. CDR1 and CDR2 from the germline V gene are DFQATT and SNEGSKA (reference sequence). The CDR3 is 11 amino acids.

The V gene is TRBV5-1, the J gene TRBJ2-7, with 9 bases aligning to TRBD2. Germline V gene lookup returns CDR1 SGHRS and CDR2 YFSETQ. There are 15 residues in the CDR3. The V gene end was trimmed by 0 bases and the J gene end by 4 bases; junction bases not matched to a gene: 5. CDR3 sequence: CASSLAGTSLYEQYF. CDR3 coding DNA: TGCGCCAGCAGCTTGGCCGGGACTAGCCTATACGAGCAGTACTTC.

This clone was counted only a few times. The V call is TRBV5-1, the J call TRBJ1-1; D possibly corresponds to TRBD1 (5 bases). The CDR3 runs 12 residues. In germline, CDR1 is SGHRS, CDR2 YFSETQ. The V gene lost 7 bases and the J gene lost 7 bases, with 14 bases spanning the gap. CDR3 nucleotides: TGCGCCAGCGGCGCAGGGCAGGGTGAAGCTTTCTTT. It translates to CASGAGQGEAFF.

This chain links TRBV19 with TRBJ1-1, with a weak D call TRBD1 (6 bases). The CDR3 loop spans 11 amino acids. With 7 bases removed from V and 6 bases from J, the gap between germline ends came to 9 bases. The germline CDR1 and CDR2 sequences are LNHDA and SQIVND (reference sequence). The CDR3 reads CASISGAEAFF. DNA for the CDR3: TGTGCCAGTATCTCAGGGGCTGAAGCTTTCTTT.

The chain joins TRBV18 to TRBJ2-7; 8 bases map to TRBD2. The CDR3 loop spans 17 amino acids. CDR1 is KGHSH and CDR2 is LQKENI in the germline V gene. V shed 2 bases and J 3 bases; nucleotides not matched to a gene: 12. The CDR3 nucleotides are TGTGCCAGCTCACCATCAGGCGGGGGGCGTGAGTTCTACGAGCAGTACTTC. Its protein product is CASSPSGGGREFYEQYF. Filled out from reference TRBV18 and TRBJ2-7, the complete variable domain reads NAGVMQNPRHLVRRRGQEARLRCSPMKGHSHVYWYRQLPEEGLKFMVYLQKENIIDESGMPKERFSAEFPKEGPSILRIQQVVRGDSAAYFCASSPSGGGREFYEQYFGPGTRLTVT.

The gene calls are TRBV7-8 and TRBJ2-1; TRBD2 agrees at 7 bases. From germline, CDR1 is SGHVS and CDR2 FQNEAQ. V lost 1 base and J lost 8; bases outside the gene matches: 8. This CDR3 comprises 15 residues. DNA for the CDR3: TGTGCCAGCAGCTTAGAAACGGGGGGTTTCTATGAGCAGTTCTTC. This sequence encodes CASSLETGGFYEQFF.

The chain recombines TRBV28 with TRBJ2-1, with a weak D call TRBD2 (6 bases). With 6 bases removed from V and 6 bases from J, the gap between germline ends came to 18 bases. Germline assignment: CDR1 MDHEN and CDR2 SYDVKM. The CDR3 extends over 15 amino acids. DNA for the CDR3: TGTGCCAGCAGAGAGGAGGGCCTAGAAGGCAATGAGCAGTTCTTC. Protein sequence: CASREEGLEGNEQFF.

The rearrangement links TRBV15 to TRBJ1-4; TRBD1 matches at 10 bases. The ends lost 0 bases at V and 8 bases at J; junction bases unmatched: 6. CDR3 length equals 16 residues. The germline V gene has CDR1 LNHNV and CDR2 YYDKDF (reference sequence). CDR3 protein: CATSREKTGGKEKLFF. The CDR3 DNA reads as TGTGCCACCAGCAGAGAAAAGACAGGGGGCAAAGAAAAACTGTTTTTT.

The chain links TRBV14 to TRBJ2-1; a possible D gene is TRBD2 (5 bases). The CDR3 contains 16 residues. Trimming shortened V by 3 bases and J by 0 bases, and 12 bases separated the two germline ends. Germline V gene sequence: CDR1 SGHDN, CDR2 FVKESK. CDR3 coding DNA: TGTGCCAGCAGCCATTTTTTCCGGGACTCCTACAATGAGCAGTTCTTC. Translation: CASSHFFRDSYNEQFF.

This chain joins TRBV5-4 and TRBJ2-7, with D possibly TRBD1 on 6 matching bases. The CDR3 loop spans 13 amino acids. Germline V gene sequence: CDR1 SGHNT, CDR2 YYREEE (reference sequence). Trimming left V 2 bases short and J 1 base short, with 7 bases between. The CDR3 coding sequence is TGTGCCAGCAGCTTCCAGGGGTCCTACGAGCAGTACTTC. Protein: CASSFQGSYEQYF. Combining the CDR3 with reference TRBV5-4 and TRBJ2-7 gives the whole variable domain ETGVTQSPTHLIKTRGQQVTLRCSSQSGHNTVSWYQQALGQGPQFIFQYYREEENGRGNFPPRFSGLQFPNYSSELNVNALELDDSALYLCASSFQGSYEQYFGPGTRLTVT.

The V gene is TRBV28, the J gene TRBJ2-5, with 10 positions matching TRBD2. The CDR3 sequence is 15 residues long. V lost 7 bases, J lost 2 bases, and 7 bases stayed unmatched. Germline assignment: CDR1 MDHEN and CDR2 SYDVKM. Here the CDR3 DNA reads TGTGCCAGCACCGGGGCTAGCGGGAGACAAGAGACCCAGTACTTC. Translated, it gives CASTGASGRQETQYF.